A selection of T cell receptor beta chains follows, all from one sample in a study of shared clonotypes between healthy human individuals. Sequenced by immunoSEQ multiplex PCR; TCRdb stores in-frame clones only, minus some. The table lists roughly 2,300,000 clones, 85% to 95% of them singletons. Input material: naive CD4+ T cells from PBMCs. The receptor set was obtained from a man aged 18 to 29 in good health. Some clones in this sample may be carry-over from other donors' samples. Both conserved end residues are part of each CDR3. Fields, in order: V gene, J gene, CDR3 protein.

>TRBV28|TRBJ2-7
CASSFRDRLYEQYF
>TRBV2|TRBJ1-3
CASSGALGNTIYF
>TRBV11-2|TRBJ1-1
CASSLEQGTEAFF
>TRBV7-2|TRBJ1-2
CASRNPGREYYGYTF
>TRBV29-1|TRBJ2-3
CSVEEGVNTQYF
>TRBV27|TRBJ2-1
CASSSPSGRVAEQFF
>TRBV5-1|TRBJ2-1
CASSLASSYNEQFF
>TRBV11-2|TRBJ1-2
CASSLITLGGGYTF
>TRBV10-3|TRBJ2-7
CAISDLAPTYEQYF
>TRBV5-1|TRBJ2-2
CASRWPGAVINTGELFF
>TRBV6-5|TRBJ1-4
CASSLGQTMKKLFF
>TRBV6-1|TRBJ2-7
CASTKGLAGPYEQYF
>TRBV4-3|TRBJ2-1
CASSQTGGHEQFF
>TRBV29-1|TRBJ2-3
CSHDSTDTQYF
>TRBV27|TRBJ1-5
CASSLYGGEQPQHF
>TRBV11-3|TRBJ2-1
CASSSGLPSSYNEQFF
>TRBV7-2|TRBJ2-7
CASSFTGTSGLGYEQYF
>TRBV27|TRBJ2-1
CASSTYKLSSYNEQFF
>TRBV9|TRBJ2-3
CASSAWGQAGADTQYF
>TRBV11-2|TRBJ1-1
CASSFQGGTFSAFF
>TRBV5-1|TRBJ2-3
CASSLALAPTDTQYF
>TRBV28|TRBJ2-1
CASSFWDGNYNEQFF
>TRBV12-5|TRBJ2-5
CASGSTTTGVLETQYF
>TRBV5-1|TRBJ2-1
CASSLAPASGGNEQFF
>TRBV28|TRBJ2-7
CASSSDPQRGYEQYF
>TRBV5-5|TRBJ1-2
CASSHGRDSYGYTF
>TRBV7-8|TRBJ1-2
CASSYSEGSWDGYTF
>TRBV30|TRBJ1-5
CAWAPGGQPQHF
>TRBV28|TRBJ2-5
CASGYLRGAQETQYF
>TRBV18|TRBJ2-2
CASSPINLAGVGTGELFF
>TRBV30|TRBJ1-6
CAWSPQNNSPLHF
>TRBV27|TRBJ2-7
CASSLGGSAPYEQYF
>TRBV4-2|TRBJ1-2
CASSQDLRLGGYGYTF
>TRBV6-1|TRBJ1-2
CASRKDRDGYTF
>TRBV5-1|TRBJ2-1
CASNPGTRYNEQFF
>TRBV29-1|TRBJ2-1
CSGTLAGGYNEQFF
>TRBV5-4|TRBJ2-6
CASSPGGSGANVLTF
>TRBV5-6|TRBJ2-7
CASSPGTGIDEQYF
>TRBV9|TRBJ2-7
CASSVVGQPVEDEQYF
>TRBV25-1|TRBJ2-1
CASSEYNRASYNEQFF